The clone carrying this T cell receptor (beta chain) was picked up a small number of times. There are 15 residues in the CDR3. Germline V gene lookup returns CDR1 MNHEY and CDR2 SVGEGT. The V gene end was trimmed by 6 bases and the J gene end by 7 bases; junction bases not matched to a gene: 11. The sample belongs to a study of T cells after yellow fever vaccination. Production of TCR cDNA was by 5'RACE template switching, which also added a universal primer site and UMIs. TCRdb recomputed calls from the 5' RACE reads with MiXCR, one row per CDR3 protein. The top ten clones hold roughly 0.73% of a sample with 120,000 to 150,000 distinct CDR3 sequences, less than 9.5% of them seen once.

Sample: CD4+ T cells sorted from PBMCs, taken 5 days after the yellow fever booster vaccination. The clonotype comes from a man aged 25-40 years who received the YFV17D yellow fever vaccine. This sequence joins TRBV6-2 or TRBV6-3 and TRBJ2-1, with TRBD2 identical over 8 bases. The DNA of the CDR3 is TGTGCCAGCAGCCTTCGGGTAGCGGGACGTAATGAGCAGTTCTTC. Protein: CASSLRVAGRNEQFF.